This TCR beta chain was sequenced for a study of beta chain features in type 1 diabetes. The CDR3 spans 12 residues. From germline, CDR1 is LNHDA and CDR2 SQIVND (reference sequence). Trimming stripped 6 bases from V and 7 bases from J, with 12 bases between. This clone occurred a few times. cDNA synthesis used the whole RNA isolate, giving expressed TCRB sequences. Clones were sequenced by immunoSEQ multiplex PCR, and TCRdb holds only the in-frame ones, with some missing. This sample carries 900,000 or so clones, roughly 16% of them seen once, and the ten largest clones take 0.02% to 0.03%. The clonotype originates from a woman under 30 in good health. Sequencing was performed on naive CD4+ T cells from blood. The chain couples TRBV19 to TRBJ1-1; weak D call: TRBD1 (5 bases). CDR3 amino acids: CASRMGPNEAFF. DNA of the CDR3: TGTGCCAGTAGGATGGGGCCCAATGAAGCTTTCTTT. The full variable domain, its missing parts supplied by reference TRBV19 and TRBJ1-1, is DGGITQSPKYLFRKEGQNVTLSCEQNLNHDAMYWYRQDPGQGLRLIYYSQIVNDFQKGDIAEGYSVSREKKESFPLTVTSAQKNPTAFYLCASRMGPNEAFFGQGTRLTVV.